Listed here are 18 T cell receptor beta chains from one sample, sequenced in a study of cytomegalovirus exposure and HLA in healthy donors. PCR involved 60 Vbeta and 13 Jbeta primers. The method was immunoSEQ multiplex PCR; TCRdb's version includes in-frame clones alone and lacks a portion of them. The table has approximately 140,000 clones, almost 80% seen once. The sample was PBMCs. These receptors were taken from a woman in her 40s in good health and CMV-seropositive.

CDR3 region: CASSRQGAGEKLFF. Here the CDR3 DNA reads TGTGCCAGTAGTCGACAGGGGGCCGGTGAAAAACTGTTTTTT. The V and J genes are TRBV19 and TRBJ1-4; 10 bases map to TRBD1. Germline values: CDR1 LNHDA, CDR2 SQIVND (reference sequence). With 5 bases clipped from V and 7 bases from J, the junction kept 4 bases outside the gene matches. CDR3 length equals 14 residues. Together with reference TRBV19 and TRBJ1-4, the CDR3 gives the full variable domain: DGGITQSPKYLFRKEGQNVTLSCEQNLNHDAMYWYRQDPGQGLRLIYYSQIVNDFQKGDIAEGYSVSREKKESFPLTVTSAQKNPTAFYLCASSRQGAGEKLFFGSGTQLSVL.

This chain links TRBV19 with TRBJ1-5; 7 nucleotides match TRBD1. Germline lookup yields CDR1 LNHDA and CDR2 SQIVND (reference sequence). The CDR3 is 14 amino acids. V shed 8 bases, J shed 2 bases, and the junction held 6 bases outside the gene matches. CDR3 sequence reads: CASHRQGGNQPQHF. The DNA of the CDR3 is TGTGCCAGTCACCGCCAGGGGGGCAATCAGCCCCAGCATTTT.

Turning to this clone: At one of its ends the junction is not consistent with the germline gene, which may arise from a read error. The chain has TRBV13 and TRBJ1-2; no clear D. The CDR3 is 16 residues long. Germline CDR1 reads PRHDT; CDR2 reads FYEKMQ (reference sequence). CDR3 sequence (DNA): TGTGCCAGCAGCTTAATGGTGAGAGCCTCTAATTATGGCTACACCTTC. Translation gives CASSLMVRASNYGYTF.

Worth noting for this clone: An end of the junction differs from the germline gene, which may be a read error. The chain has TRBV19 and TRBJ2-3; 16 bases fit TRBD2. The CDR3 extends over 15 amino acids. In germline, CDR1 is LNHDA, CDR2 SQIVND (reference sequence). This CDR3 is CASSPPGLAGGPADF. The CDR3 DNA is TGTGCCAGTAGTCCTCCGGGACTAGCGGGGGGGCCGGCGGATTTT.

The CDR3 here is CASGARGISYEQYF. CDR3 nucleotides: TGTGCCAGTGGCGCTCGGGGGATCTCCTACGAGCAGTACTTC. The V gene is TRBV28, the J gene TRBJ2-5, with a possible D match to TRBD2 (6 bases). The DNA end is more similar to TRBJ2-7, so the J call may be wrong. Per germline, CDR1 MDHEN and CDR2 SYDVKM. The CDR3 consists of 14 residues.

This rearrangement joins TRBV6-6 to TRBJ1-1; 8 bases map to TRBD1. Unmatched junction bases numbered 5, after V lost 4 bases and J lost 1 base. Germline-derived CDR1 and CDR2 are MNHNY and SVGAGI (reference sequence). The CDR3 is made up of 15 amino acids. CDR3 coding DNA: TGTGCCAGCAGTTCACCTACAGGGGGGAACACTGAAGCTTTCTTT. Translation: CASSSPTGGNTEAFF.

This sequence joins TRBV6-5 and TRBJ1-5; D possibly corresponds to TRBD1 (5 bases). V dropped 5 bases and J dropped 9 bases, with 14 bases sitting between them. In germline, CDR1 is MNHEY, CDR2 SVGAGI. The CDR3 totals 13 residues. CDR3 coding DNA: TGTGCCAGCAGTGATCCGAGAACAGGGCCCCAGCATTTT. Amino acid sequence: CASSDPRTGPQHF.

This chain joins TRBV2 and TRBJ1-1; TRBD1 matches 7 bases. Trimming cost V 7 bases and J 1 base; bases outside gene matches: 6. CDR1 is SNHLY and CDR2 is FYNNEI in the germline V gene. The CDR3 extends over 14 amino acids. This chain's CDR3 is CASMAGQANTEAFF. The CDR3 nucleotides are TGTGCCAGCATGGCCGGACAGGCGAACACTGAAGCTTTCTTT.

The V gene is TRBV5-6, the J gene TRBJ1-2; D is uncertain. Germline CDR1 reads SGHDT; CDR2 reads YYEEEE. This CDR3 contains 13 residues. V dropped 1 base and J dropped 4 bases, with 8 bases sitting between them. The CDR3 coding sequence is TGTGCCAGCAGCTTGACGGAGGCCTATGGCTACACCTTC. It is translated as CASSLTEAYGYTF.

In its sample, this clone was seen many times. This rearrangement joins TRBV11-3 to TRBJ2-7; no clear D. V was cut by 0 bases and J by 2 bases, with 11 bases left in between. CDR3 length equals 15 residues. CDR1 and CDR2 from the germline V gene are SGHNT and YENEEA. The CDR3 nucleotides read TGTGCCAGCAGCTTAGATCCAACTTCTACCTACGAGCAGTACTTC. This translates into CASSLDPTSTYEQYF. Looking up the rest from reference TRBV11-3 and TRBJ2-7 gives the full variable domain: EAGVVQSPRYKIIEKKQPVAFWCNPISGHNTLYWYLQNLGQGPELLIRYENEEAVDDSQLPKDRFSAERLKGVDSTLKIQPAELGDSAVYLCASSLDPTSTYEQYFGPGTRLTVT.

The V and J genes are TRBV29-1 and TRBJ1-1; 7 bases line up with TRBD1. Germline-derived CDR1 and CDR2 are SQVTM and ANQGSEA. Germline trimming cut 8 bases from V and 4 bases from J; bases unmatched to any gene: 10. The CDR3 totals 13 residues. The chain's CDR3 is CSPLNRGSTEAFF. CDR3 in DNA: TGCAGCCCCCTGAACAGGGGTAGCACTGAAGCTTTCTTT.

The J gene is TRBJ2-2, the V gene TRBV9; D might be TRBD2 (5 bases). V dropped 3 bases and J dropped 0 bases, with 12 bases sitting between them. CDR3 length: 16 residues. Germline values: CDR1 SGDLS, CDR2 YYNGEE. In nucleotides, the CDR3 is TGTGCCAGCAGCGCGGATCGGAGGCCGAACACCGGGGAGCTGTTTTTT. Translated, it gives CASSADRRPNTGELFF.

The J gene is TRBJ2-5, the V gene TRBV7-9, with 7 bases aligning to TRBD1. Trimming at V came to 5 bases and at J to 2 bases, leaving 8 bases not matched to a gene. The CDR3 runs 15 residues. The germline gives CDR1 SEHNR, CDR2 FQNEAQ (reference sequence). CDR3 loop: CASSRRQGLQETQYF. CDR3 nucleotide sequence: TGTGCCAGCAGCCGCCGACAGGGTCTTCAAGAGACCCAGTACTTC.

The J gene is TRBJ2-2, the V gene TRBV28, with D tentatively TRBD1 (5 bases). CDR1 and CDR2 (germline): MDHEN, SYDVKM. CDR3 size: 17 residues. V was pared by 1 base and J by 0 bases, with 12 bases between. The CDR3 spells CASSLSYRTANTGELFF. Written as DNA, the CDR3 is TGTGCCAGCAGTTTATCCTACAGGACCGCGAACACCGGGGAGCTGTTTTTT.

V gene TRBV28 combines with J gene TRBJ1-5; 10 positions match TRBD1. Germline V gives CDR1 MDHEN, CDR2 SYDVKM. J was trimmed by 0 bases and V by 5 bases; bases with no gene match: 7. There are 17 residues in the CDR3. CDR3 sequence (DNA): TGTGCCAGCAGTCCGGGACAGGGGACTTTTAGCAATCAGCCCCAGCATTTT. This translates into CASSPGQGTFSNQPQHF.

This clone was recorded a few times. The junction does not match germline at one end; this may be a read error. This chain connects TRBV7-9 to TRBJ2-7; 7 nucleotides align to TRBD1. The CDR3 covers 14 residues. Germline CDR1 is SEHNR and CDR2 is FQNEAQ (reference sequence). The CDR3 loop is CSSSSATGNYEQYF. The CDR3 DNA is TGTTCCAGCAGCTCGGCGACAGGGAACTACGAGCAGTACTTC.

The chain is built from TRBV7-3 and TRBJ2-3, with a tentative D call TRBD2 (5 bases). The germline V and J ends were trimmed by 5 bases and 0 bases, with 15 bases remaining between them. The CDR3 has 16 amino acids. CDR1 is SGHTA and CDR2 is FQGTGA in the germline V gene. The CDR3 nucleotides read TGTGCCAGCAGCCCAGGACTTTACCCTAGCACAGATACGCAGTATTTT. This gives the protein CASSPGLYPSTDTQYF.

The rearrangement joins TRBV11-1 to TRBJ1-2; TRBD1 is a possible D gene (5 bases). The length of the CDR3 is 14 residues. Deletions cut 5 bases from V and 4 bases from J, with 14 bases between. CDR1 SGHAT and CDR2 FQDESV come from the germline V gene (reference sequence). The CDR3 bases are TGTGCCAGCAGCCCGGTTCAGGGTACCTATGGCTACACCTTC. As protein: CASSPVQGTYGYTF.